This is a list of T cell receptor beta chains from one sample in a study of cytomegalovirus exposure and HLA in healthy donors. The data were produced by immunoSEQ multiplex PCR, yet TCRdb's version contains in-frame clones alone and is incomplete. The sample has roughly 75,000 clones; approximately 96% are singletons. Sequenced input: PBMCs. Every receptor here comes from a man aged 18 to 30 in good health and CMV-seropositive. Both conserved end residues are trimmed from each CDR3. Fields, in order: V gene, CDR3 protein.

TRBV15 | ATSRDVGQTYTEAF
TRBV7-9 | ASSLGLAGGNYEQY
TRBV5-8 | ASSPQGRGPGELF
TRBV27 | ASREASGAYEQY
TRBV7-3 | ASSLTSGYNEQF
TRBV6-5 | AAGTGELF
TRBV27 | ASSLAFGTSGKETQY
TRBV9 | ASSVGSTGAHEQY
TRBV29-1 | SVVASPLFNYGYT
TRBV7-3 | ASSFGLSDTQY